The next 13 T cell receptor beta chains were all read from a single sample in a study of radiotherapy plus CTLA-4 blockade in lung cancer. TCRdb's copy holds only in-frame clones and misses some; the assay was immunoSEQ multiplex PCR. This sample has roughly 97,000 clones; about 70% occur once, and the top ten carry roughly 2.8%. The sequenced sample was peripheral blood, obtained from a patient treated with radiotherapy plus ipilimumab. The receptors stem from a human donor with non-small cell lung cancer who had a partial response to radiotherapy plus ipilimumab. Some clones in this sample may be carry-over from other donors' samples.

This clone was observed a few times. The chain employs TRBV5-5 and TRBJ2-1, with 10 nucleotides matching TRBD1. The CDR3 has 15 residues. V shed 4 bases, J shed 10 bases, and the junction held 11 bases outside the gene matches. Germline CDR1 reads SGHKS; CDR2 reads YYEKEE (reference sequence). CDR3 nucleotide sequence: TGTGCCAGCAGCAAACCCGGGACAGGGGCAGGGGAGCAGTTCTTC. This sequence encodes CASSKPGTGAGEQFF.

The rearrangement joins TRBV9 to TRBJ2-1; D possibly corresponds to TRBD2 (5 bases). There are 18 residues in the CDR3. The germline V gene has CDR1 SGDLS and CDR2 YYNGEE. V lost 3 bases to trimming and J lost 0 bases, with 19 bases between them. CDR3 in amino acids: CASSGPPRGADSYNEQFF. Here the CDR3 DNA reads TGTGCCAGCAGCGGCCCCCCCCGGGGAGCGGACTCCTACAATGAGCAGTTCTTC.

The chain joins TRBV18 to TRBJ2-5; no definite D call. Trimming cost V 6 bases and J 5 bases, with 10 bases left between them. The germline gives CDR1 KGHSH, CDR2 LQKENI. The CDR3 is 12 amino acids. In DNA form, the CDR3 reads TGTGCCAGCTCCCAGGAACGGGAGACCCAGTACTTC. It is translated as CASSQERETQYF.

The table lists this clone with a count of one. This rearrangement joins TRBV5-5 to TRBJ2-7; a possible D gene is TRBD1 (6 bases). The CDR3 has 14 residues. CDR1 and CDR2 from the germline V gene are SGHKS and YYEKEE (reference sequence). Trimming shortened V by 0 bases and J by 3 bases, and 10 bases separated the two germline ends. The chain's CDR3 is CASSLAVGGYEQYF. The CDR3 DNA reads as TGTGCCAGCAGCTTGGCCGTAGGGGGCTACGAGCAGTACTTC.

This clone was seen only a few times. The rearrangement links TRBV30 to TRBJ2-1; 8 bases fit TRBD2. Germline CDR1 and CDR2: GTSNPN and SVGIG (reference sequence). The CDR3 is 15 residues long. Trimming took 4 bases from V and 4 from J; bases not matched to a gene: 9. In nucleotides, the CDR3 is TGTGCCTGGATCCGGGGGGGAGGGACATACAATGAGCAGTTCTTC. Its translation is CAWIRGGGTYNEQFF.

The chain couples TRBV28 to TRBJ2-1; 8 bases are shared with TRBD2. Trimming cost V 8 bases and J 3 bases; bases outside gene matches: 6. This CDR3 is built from 14 residues. Germline V gene data show CDR1 as MDHEN and CDR2 as SYDVKM. The DNA of the CDR3 is TGTGCCAGCCGAGTAGCGGGAAGCTACAATGAGCAGTTCTTC. As protein: CASRVAGSYNEQFF.

The rearrangement links TRBV14 to TRBJ2-1, with a weak D call TRBD1 (7 bases). This CDR3 contains 17 residues. The V and J ends lost 5 bases and 5 bases respectively, with 22 bases between them. Germline V CDR1 and CDR2: SGHDN, FVKESK. The CDR3 loop is CASSSLIRGAGNNEQFF. As DNA, the CDR3 is TGTGCCAGCAGCTCCCTGATCAGGGGGGCAGGAAACAATGAGCAGTTCTTC.

V usage is TRBV5-1 and J usage is TRBJ2-2; no firm D call. V lost 0 bases to trimming and J lost 2 bases, with 8 bases between them. The CDR3 covers 15 residues. Per the germline V gene, CDR1 is SGHRS and CDR2 is YFSETQ. CDR3 nucleotides: TGCGCCAGCAGCTTGGACGAGGTTAACACCGGGGAGCTGTTTTTT. It codes for CASSLDEVNTGELFF.

The chain joins TRBV4-3 to TRBJ2-2; D call uncertain. Germline lookup yields CDR1 LGHNA and CDR2 YSLEER. The CDR3 extends over 17 amino acids. V was clipped by 4 bases and J by 4 bases, with 19 bases between them. CDR3: CASSPPLSQHLTGELFF. In nucleotides, the CDR3 is TGCGCCAGCAGCCCCCCTCTTTCCCAACACCTCACCGGGGAGCTGTTTTTT.

This rearrangement joins TRBV7-7 to TRBJ2-5, with TRBD1 identical over 7 bases. The CDR3 loop spans 16 amino acids. V lost 5 bases, J lost 4 bases, and 13 bases stayed unmatched. Germline CDR1 reads SSHAT; CDR2 reads FNYEAQ (reference sequence). The CDR3 nucleotides read TGTGCCAGCAGCGACCTAAGGGGGCGCGAGGGAGAGACCCAGTACTTC. It yields the protein CASSDLRGREGETQYF.

The chain joins TRBV7-2 to TRBJ2-5; 7 nucleotides agree with TRBD2. Germline V gene data show CDR1 as SGHTA and CDR2 as FQGNSA. The CDR3 is 14 residues long. V shed 5 bases and J 5 bases; nucleotides not matched to a gene: 8. The CDR3 sequence is CASSPLTSSETQYF. As DNA, the CDR3 is TGTGCCAGCAGCCCGCTGACTAGCTCGGAGACCCAGTACTTC.

The gene calls are TRBV7-2 and TRBJ2-3; 8 bases fit TRBD2. V was pared by 6 bases and J by 4 bases, with 9 bases of the junction left unmatched. Looked up from germline, CDR1 is SGHTA and CDR2 is FQGNSA. The CDR3 contains 15 residues. CDR3 nucleotide sequence: TGTGCCAGCAGACTCCGGGGGGGCCTGGCAGATACGCAGTATTTT. It encodes CASRLRGGLADTQYF.

This chain joins TRBV11-2 and TRBJ2-1, with a weak D call TRBD1 (5 bases). This CDR3 has 14 amino acids. Germline CDR1 and CDR2: SGHAT and FQNNGV. Trimming shortened V by 0 bases and J by 11 bases, and 14 bases separated the two germline ends. The CDR3 sequence: CASSLDHGREKQFF. Here the CDR3 DNA reads TGTGCCAGCAGCTTAGATCACGGCAGGGAAAAGCAGTTCTTC.